The 32 T cell receptor beta chains below were found in one sample sequenced in a study of T cell responses to AZD1222 COVID-19 vaccine. TCRdb's table, derived via immunoSEQ multiplex PCR, lists solely in-frame clones and lacks some. The table records approximately 98,000 clones, around 83% of them present only once. The specimen comprised peripheral blood, sampled on day 0 of AZD1222 vaccination. The receptors stem from an adult in good health.

V gene TRBV27 combines with J gene TRBJ2-2, with TRBD1 identical over 10 bases. The CDR3 length is 15 residues. Looked up from germline, CDR1 is MNHEY and CDR2 is SMNVEV (reference sequence). Trimming took 2 bases from V and 3 from J; bases not matched to a gene: 0. The CDR3 protein is CASSLGQGDTGELFF. Written as DNA, the CDR3 is TGTGCCAGCAGTTTAGGACAGGGGGACACCGGGGAGCTGTTTTTT.

This clone was counted once. The chain combines TRBV28 with TRBJ1-6; 8 bases agree with TRBD1. With V trimmed by 6 bases and J by 10 bases, 11 bases remained unmatched. CDR1 MDHEN and CDR2 SYDVKM come from the germline V gene. The CDR3 is made up of 15 amino acids. The CDR3 DNA is TGTGCCAGCAGCACCGACGGGACAGGAGGGTCACCCCTCCACTTT. It codes for CASSTDGTGGSPLHF.

The chain recombines TRBV6-1 with TRBJ2-5; 11 bases fit TRBD2. The CDR3 is 17 residues long. Trimming at V came to 4 bases and at J to 0 bases, leaving 7 bases not matched to a gene. CDR1 and CDR2 from the germline V gene are MNHNS and SASEGT. DNA of the CDR3: TGTGCCAGCAGTGTAGGCATAGCGGGGGGGTACCAAGAGACCCAGTACTTC. Its protein product is CASSVGIAGGYQETQYF.

This chain links TRBV12-3 or TRBV12-4 with TRBJ1-2; D ambiguous. The CDR3 is 11 residues long. V lost 4 bases and J 7 bases, leaving 7 bases between the germline ends. CDR3 nucleotides: TGTGCCAGCAGTTCTTTTCGTGGCTACACCTTC. Amino acid sequence: CASSSFRGYTF.

The chain joins TRBV2 to TRBJ1-5, with D hard to call. CDR1 is SNHLY, CDR2 FYNNEI, per germline. Trimming took 5 bases from V and 16 from J, leaving 15 bases between them. This CDR3 spans 11 amino acids. The CDR3 is CASSPSWEKHF. As DNA, the CDR3 is TGTGCCAGCAGTCCCTCATGGGAAAAACATTTT.

The gene calls are TRBV2 and TRBJ1-1; D ambiguous. The CDR3 consists of 14 residues. The germline CDR1 and CDR2 sequences are SNHLY and FYNNEI. V lost 7 bases and J lost 6, with 18 bases in between. The CDR3 protein is CASKLFVGSAEAFF. CDR3 nucleotide sequence: TGTGCCAGCAAGTTATTCGTAGGGAGTGCTGAAGCTTTCTTT. Together with reference TRBV2 and TRBJ1-1, the CDR3 gives the full variable domain: EPEVTQTPSHQVTQMGQEVILRCVPISNHLYFYWYRQILGQKVEFLVSFYNNEISEKSEIFDDQFSVERPDGSNFTLKIRSTKLEDSAMYFCASKLFVGSAEAFFGQGTRLTVV.

The chain links TRBV7-2 to TRBJ2-5; D may match TRBD1 or TRBD2 (5 bases each). The germline CDR1 and CDR2 sequences are SGHTA and FQGNSA. The CDR3 is 14 residues long. With 2 bases removed from V and 5 bases from J, the gap between germline ends came to 12 bases. As DNA, the CDR3 is TGTGCCAGCAGCTTAAATCTGGGGGAGGAGACCCAGTACTTC. Its translation is CASSLNLGEETQYF.

The genes are TRBV7-2 and TRBJ1-1; possible D gene TRBD1, 6 bases. V dropped 5 bases and J dropped 4 bases, with 14 bases sitting between them. This CDR3 has 14 amino acids. Germline V CDR1 and CDR2: SGHTA, FQGNSA. The CDR3 loop is CASSPQGQGTEAFF. The CDR3 DNA reads as TGTGCCAGCAGCCCGCAGGGGCAGGGCACTGAAGCTTTCTTT.

This chain links TRBV5-1 with TRBJ2-3; tentative D call: TRBD2 (5 bases). CDR1 is SGHRS, CDR2 YFSETQ, per germline. The CDR3 sequence is 13 residues long. Deletions cut 4 bases from V and 4 bases from J, with 10 bases between. The CDR3 DNA reads TGCGCCAGCAGCACCCAACTAGCAGATACGCAGTATTTT. Protein product: CASSTQLADTQYF.

The chain has TRBV1 and TRBJ2-3; the tabulated D call, TRBD2, remains unverified against the DNA. TRBV1 constitutes a pseudogene. The CDR3 length is 16 residues. For the CDR3, the DNA is TGCACCAGCAGCCAAGATCGGGGGGGGGACACAGATACGCAGTATTTT. This sequence encodes CTSSQDRGGDTDTQYF.

V usage is TRBV5-1 and J usage is TRBJ2-3; TRBD1 aligns across 8 bases. The germline V gene encodes CDR1 SGHRS and CDR2 YFSETQ. CDR3 length: 14 amino acids. With V trimmed by 6 bases and J by 0 bases, 3 bases remained unmatched. The CDR3 nucleotides read TGCGCCAGCAAAACAGGGGGGAGCACAGATACGCAGTATTTT. It specifies CASKTGGSTDTQYF.

The CDR3 sequence: CASSPRRNQPQHF. The CDR3 nucleotides are TGTGCCAGCAGCCCCCGACGCAATCAGCCCCAGCATTTT. The chain uses TRBV5-8 and TRBJ1-5; D unclear. Trimming left V 4 bases short and J 2 bases short, with 7 bases between. Germline V gene sequence: CDR1 SGHTS, CDR2 YDEGEE. This CDR3 comprises 13 residues.

The chain links TRBV28 to TRBJ1-2; a weak D match, TRBD1 (6 bases). Per germline, CDR1 MDHEN and CDR2 SYDVKM. There are 13 residues in the CDR3. Deletions cut 6 bases from V and 2 bases from J, with 10 bases between. The CDR3 DNA follows: TGTGCCAGCAGCACAGGGACCAACTATGGCTACACCTTC. Its translation: CASSTGTNYGYTF.

The gene calls are TRBV2 and TRBJ2-7; D unresolved. Germline assignment: CDR1 SNHLY and CDR2 FYNNEI. With 7 bases removed from V and 0 bases from J, the gap between germline ends came to 10 bases. CDR3 length: 13 residues. CDR3 DNA: TGTGCCAGCATACCCGGTGGCTCCTACGAGCAGTACTTC. Protein product: CASIPGGSYEQYF.

The J gene is TRBJ1-5, the V gene TRBV30; D not resolved. Germline CDR1 reads GTSNPN; CDR2 reads SVGIG (reference sequence). V was clipped by 0 bases and J by 4 bases, with 10 bases between them. This CDR3 contains 14 residues. CDR3 DNA: TGTGCCTGGAGTGTTGAAGGGTGGAATCAGCCCCAGCATTTT. Encoded protein: CAWSVEGWNQPQHF.

This rearrangement joins TRBV4-1 to TRBJ1-3; D gene unclear. CDR1 is MGHRA, CDR2 YSYEKL, per germline. Trimming left V 1 base short and J 0 bases short, with 13 bases between. The length of the CDR3 is 17 residues. This CDR3 reads CASSQAPWADSGNTIYF. The DNA for the CDR3 is TGCGCCAGCAGCCAAGCCCCTTGGGCAGACTCTGGAAACACCATATATTTT.

The chain is built from TRBV5-1 and TRBJ2-1; D ambiguous. Germline CDR1 SGHRS, CDR2 YFSETQ. V was trimmed by 3 bases and J by 5 bases, leaving 15 bases between them. The CDR3 is 15 residues long. The CDR3 DNA reads as TGCGCCAGCAGCTACCCTGGCGCCCCCGACAATGAGCAGTTCTTC. This encodes CASSYPGAPDNEQFF. Full variable domain (rest looked up from reference TRBV5-1 and TRBJ2-1): KAGVTQTPRYLIKTRGQQVTLSCSPISGHRSVSWYQQTPGQGLQFLFEYFSETQRNKGNFPGRFSGRQFSNSRSEMNVSTLELGDSALYLCASSYPGAPDNEQFFGPGTRLTVL.

The genes are TRBV29-1 and TRBJ2-3; 12 nucleotides align to TRBD2. The CDR3 sequence is 16 residues long. CDR1 SQVTM and CDR2 ANQGSEA come from the germline V gene. Trimming cost V 5 bases and J 3 bases; bases outside gene matches: 9. CDR3 loop: CSVQGSSGGGTDTQYF. The CDR3 DNA reads TGCAGCGTTCAAGGGTCTAGCGGGGGGGGAACAGATACGCAGTATTTT.

The V gene is TRBV6-6, the J gene TRBJ2-3; a possible D gene is TRBD1 (6 bases). From germline, CDR1 is MNHNY and CDR2 SVGAGI (reference sequence). CDR3 length: 14 amino acids. The ends were cut back, 4 bases at V and 5 bases at J, with 13 bases in the middle. The CDR3 coding sequence is TGTGCCAGCAGTTTACAGGGTTCGGTAGATACGCAGTATTTT. This encodes CASSLQGSVDTQYF.

CDR3: CASSRGPGLGEQYF. CDR3 bases: TGTGCCAGCAGCCGCGGACCGGGTTTGGGAGAGCAGTACTTC. The chain uses TRBV28 and TRBJ2-7; D remains unclear. The germline V and J ends were trimmed by 6 bases and 7 bases, with 19 bases remaining between them. The germline V gene encodes CDR1 MDHEN and CDR2 SYDVKM. The CDR3 is made up of 14 amino acids.

The rearrangement uses TRBV28 and TRBJ1-5; 7 nucleotides agree with TRBD1. The CDR3 is 12 residues long. In germline, CDR1 is MDHEN, CDR2 SYDVKM. V gave up 8 bases and J gave up 5 bases; unmatched junction bases: 3. In DNA form, the CDR3 reads TGTGCCAGCCGACAGGGCCATCAGCCCCAGCATTTT. The encoded protein is CASRQGHQPQHF.

The V call is TRBV2, the J call TRBJ1-4; D ambiguous. The V gene lost 8 bases and the J gene lost 0 bases, with 28 bases spanning the gap. Germline lookup yields CDR1 SNHLY and CDR2 FYNNEI. CDR3 length: 20 amino acids. This CDR3 reads CASSLSNDIQTFTTNEKLFF. The CDR3 region has the DNA TGTGCCAGCTCCCTCTCCAATGACATTCAGACCTTTACAACTAATGAAAAACTGTTTTTT.

The J gene is TRBJ1-6, the V gene TRBV7-3; possible D gene TRBD1, 6 bases. CDR3 length equals 17 residues. Deletions cut 5 bases from V and 0 bases from J, with 14 bases between. The V gene's germline CDR1 is SGHTA and CDR2 FQGTGA. The CDR3 reads CASSIGQLSSYNSPLHF. The CDR3 DNA reads as TGTGCCAGCAGCATAGGACAGTTGAGCTCCTATAATTCACCCCTCCACTTT.

The J gene is TRBJ1-5, the V gene TRBV9; D might be TRBD1 (5 bases). Deletions cut 0 bases from V and 5 bases from J, with 9 bases between. The CDR3 is 14 amino acids. Germline V gene lookup returns CDR1 SGDLS and CDR2 YYNGEE. The CDR3 spells CASSVAGGDQPQHF. DNA for the CDR3: TGTGCCAGCAGCGTAGCTGGGGGAGATCAGCCCCAGCATTTT.

This clone was seen only once. V is TRBV4-1 and J is TRBJ1-1; the match to TRBD1 covers 8 bases. This CDR3 has 16 residues. Trimming removed 1 base from V and 6 bases from J; junction bases left unmatched: 10. CDR1 is MGHRA and CDR2 is YSYEKL in the germline V gene. The chain's CDR3 is CASSQAVWDRSAEAFF. CDR3 bases: TGCGCCAGCAGCCAAGCGGTTTGGGACAGGAGCGCTGAAGCTTTCTTT.

The chain couples TRBV28 to TRBJ1-2, with D perhaps matching TRBD1 (5 bases). The germline V gene has CDR1 MDHEN and CDR2 SYDVKM. CDR3 length: 14 amino acids. Trimming took 5 bases from V and 8 from J, leaving 18 bases between them. Here the CDR3 reads CASSPRGPMEGYTF. The CDR3 DNA reads as TGTGCCAGCAGTCCCCGGGGACCCATGGAGGGCTACACCTTC.

This rearrangement joins TRBV12-3 or TRBV12-4 to TRBJ1-1; weak D call: TRBD1 (6 bases). This CDR3 spans 13 amino acids. Trimming cost V 6 bases and J 11 bases, with 19 bases left between them. The CDR3 bases are TGTGCCAGCAGCCGACAGGCAGGGGCGGTGGCTTTCTTT. Residues: CASSRQAGAVAFF.

The sample holds one count of this clone. The rearrangement joins TRBV30 to TRBJ1-4; TRBD1 matches at 7 bases. Germline CDR1 and CDR2: GTSNPN and SVGIG (reference sequence). The length of the CDR3 is 14 residues. The J segment lost 5 bases and the V segment lost 7 bases, leaving 10 bases of the junction unmatched. CDR3 DNA: TGTGCCTTTGACCCCACGACAGGGAATGAAAAACTGTTTTTT. Its translation is CAFDPTTGNEKLFF.

This chain uses TRBV24-1 with TRBJ2-7; tentatively, D is TRBD2 (5 bases). The CDR3 is 13 residues long. V lost 2 bases to trimming and J lost 7 bases, with 11 bases between them. Germline-derived CDR1 and CDR2 are KGHDR and SFDVKD. In DNA, the CDR3 is TGTGCCACCAGTGATTCCGGGGTTAGTGAGCAGTACTTC. It specifies CATSDSGVSEQYF.

V gene TRBV7-2 combines with J gene TRBJ2-3, with 10 bases identical to TRBD2. The CDR3 extends over 16 amino acids. V lost 3 bases to trimming and J lost 0 bases; unmatched junction nucleotides: 3. The V gene's germline CDR1 is SGHTA and CDR2 FQGNSA. The CDR3 nucleotides are TGTGCCAGCAGCTTTAGCGGGGGGCCCAGCACAGATACGCAGTATTTT. This codes for CASSFSGGPSTDTQYF.

The chain joins TRBV19 to TRBJ2-3; TRBD1 agrees at 7 bases. V was clipped by 3 bases and J by 0 bases; unmatched bases: 9. The CDR3 is made up of 17 amino acids. Looked up from germline, CDR1 is LNHDA and CDR2 is SQIVND (reference sequence). CDR3 nucleotide sequence: TGTGCCAGTAGTATTAAAAAACAGGGGAGCAGCACAGATACGCAGTATTTT. Its protein product is CASSIKKQGSSTDTQYF.

The rearrangement uses TRBV6-5 and TRBJ1-5; the D gene is possibly TRBD1 (5 bases). This CDR3 comprises 14 residues. CDR1 is MNHEY, CDR2 SVGAGI, per germline. With 7 bases removed from V and 7 bases from J, the gap between germline ends came to 17 bases. The CDR3 sequence: CASNTDSGFQPQHF. The CDR3 DNA reads as TGTGCCAGCAATACGGACTCAGGGTTCCAGCCCCAGCATTTT.